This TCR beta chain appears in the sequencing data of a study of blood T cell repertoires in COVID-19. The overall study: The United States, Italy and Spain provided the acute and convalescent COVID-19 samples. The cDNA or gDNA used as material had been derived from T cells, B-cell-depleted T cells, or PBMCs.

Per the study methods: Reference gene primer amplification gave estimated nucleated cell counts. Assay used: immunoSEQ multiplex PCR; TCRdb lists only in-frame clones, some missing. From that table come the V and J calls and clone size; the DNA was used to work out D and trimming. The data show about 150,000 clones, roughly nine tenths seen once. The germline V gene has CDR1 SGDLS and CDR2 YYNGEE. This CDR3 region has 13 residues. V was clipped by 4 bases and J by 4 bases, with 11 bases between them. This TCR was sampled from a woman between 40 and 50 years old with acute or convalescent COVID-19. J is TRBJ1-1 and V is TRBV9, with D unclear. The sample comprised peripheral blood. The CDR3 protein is CASSPPGSTEAFF. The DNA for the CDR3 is TGTGCCAGCAGCCCCCCGGGGAGCACTGAAGCTTTCTTT.